These 29 T cell receptor beta chains share one sample of origin, sequenced in a study of beta chain features in type 1 diabetes. Expressed TCRB transcripts were sequenced because the entire RNA isolate underwent reverse transcription. Repertoires were generated with immunoSEQ multiplex PCR, while TCRdb's copy carries only in-frame clones and drops some. The sample has about 130,000 clones, around 8.7% seen once; the top ten hold 0.68%. The sequenced sample was central memory CD4+ T cells from blood. These receptors were taken from a young man in good health.

The chain recombines TRBV13 with TRBJ2-2, with D hard to call. Trimming removed 5 bases from V and 0 bases from J, with 10 bases in between. Germline CDR1 and CDR2: PRHDT and FYEKMQ (reference sequence). CDR3 length: 15 residues. CDR3 in DNA: TGTGCCAGCAGCCCCGGGTCGGCGAACACCGGGGAGCTGTTTTTT. Protein product: CASSPGSANTGELFF.

V is TRBV5-1 and J is TRBJ1-6; D is ambiguous. Trimming took 4 bases from V and 7 from J, leaving 9 bases between them. CDR3 length: 13 amino acids. The germline V gene has CDR1 SGHRS and CDR2 YFSETQ. CDR3 bases: TGCGCCAGCAGCCTCGTGGAGAATTCACCCCTCCACTTT. Translation: CASSLVENSPLHF.

The V and J genes are TRBV6-6 and TRBJ2-1, with 9 positions matching TRBD2. J gave up 11 bases and V 0 bases, and 5 bases lay outside the gene matches. There are 14 residues in the CDR3. Germline CDR1 MNHNY, CDR2 SVGAGI (reference sequence). The CDR3 region has the DNA TGTGCCAGCAGTTACTCGCGGGGGGGCCTTAAGCAGTTCTTC. Protein sequence: CASSYSRGGLKQFF.

This clone was counted a few times. The genes are TRBV5-1 and TRBJ1-4; maybe TRBD1 (6 bases). Germline assignment: CDR1 SGHRS and CDR2 YFSETQ. Trimming stripped 0 bases from V and 7 bases from J, with 13 bases between. The CDR3 is 15 amino acids. The CDR3: CASSLEGRGIEKLFF. The CDR3 DNA sequence: TGCGCCAGCAGCTTGGAAGGAAGGGGGATTGAAAAACTGTTTTTT.

The chain is built from TRBV10-3 and TRBJ1-2; 8 positions match TRBD1. The CDR3 is 13 residues long. With V trimmed by 5 bases and J by 4 bases, 3 bases remained unmatched. The germline CDR1 and CDR2 sequences are ENHRY and SYGVKD. CDR3 region: CAISTGQGYGYTF. The CDR3 DNA reads TGTGCCATCAGTACCGGACAGGGCTATGGCTACACCTTC.

This rearrangement joins TRBV5-4 to TRBJ2-2; D is possibly TRBD2 (7 bases). With 6 bases removed from V and 4 bases from J, the gap between germline ends came to 16 bases. The CDR3 loop spans 15 amino acids. CDR1 and CDR2 from the germline V gene are SGHNT and YYREEE (reference sequence). CDR3 sequence reads: CASTLRGGGTGELFF. The CDR3 DNA sequence: TGTGCCAGCACTCTCAGAGGGGGGGGCACCGGGGAGCTGTTTTTT. The complete variable domain, with remaining parts taken from reference TRBV5-4 and TRBJ2-2, reads ETGVTQSPTHLIKTRGQQVTLRCSSQSGHNTVSWYQQALGQGPQFIFQYYREEENGRGNFPPRFSGLQFPNYSSELNVNALELDDSALYLCASTLRGGGTGELFFGEGSRLTVL.

This clone appeared a few times. In nucleotides, the CDR3 is TGTGCCAGCAGCTCGGGACAGCCTTACACAGATACGCAGTATTTT. This sequence encodes CASSSGQPYTDTQYF. The chain has TRBV7-6 and TRBJ2-3, with 7 bases aligning to TRBD1. V lost 4 bases, J lost 2 bases, and 6 bases stayed unmatched. This CDR3 comprises 15 residues. CDR1 SGHVS and CDR2 FNYEAQ come from the germline V gene. Full variable domain (rest looked up from reference TRBV7-6 and TRBJ2-3): GAGVSQSPRYKVTKRGQDVALRCDPISGHVSLYWYRQALGQGPEFLTYFNYEAQQDKSGLPNDRFSAERPEGSISTLTIQRTEQRDSAMYRCASSSGQPYTDTQYFGPGTRLTVL.

The rearrangement uses TRBV30 and TRBJ1-2; D is ambiguous. This CDR3 has 13 residues. Germline CDR1 is GTSNPN and CDR2 is SVGIG (reference sequence). Deletions cut 7 bases from V and 8 bases from J, with 20 bases between. For the CDR3, the DNA is TGTGCCTTCTCCGGGGAGGGCAATTGGGGCTACACCTTC. Translated: CAFSGEGNWGYTF.

This clone was picked up a small number of times. The chain links TRBV7-2 to TRBJ2-5; a possible D gene is TRBD1 (6 bases). Trimming pared 4 bases from V and 2 bases from J, leaving 11 bases between. Germline V lookup: CDR1 SGHTA, CDR2 FQGNSA. The CDR3 runs to 14 residues. CDR3 DNA sequence: TGTGCCAGCAGCTCCACAGGGTCGCAAGAGACCCAGTACTTC. Amino acid sequence: CASSSTGSQETQYF.

CDR3 loop: CSVVEGATNEKLFF. CDR3 in DNA: TGCAGCGTTGTAGAGGGCGCAACTAATGAAAAACTGTTTTTT. J is TRBJ1-4 and V is TRBV29-1; D gene ambiguous. This CDR3 is 14 amino acids long. V lost 4 bases, J lost 0 bases, and 9 bases lay in between. Germline loops: CDR1 SQVTM, CDR2 ANQGSEA.

The chain is built from TRBV5-1 and TRBJ2-5; TRBD1 agrees at 10 bases. This CDR3 contains 14 residues. V trimming: 4 bases; J trimming: 3 bases; junction bases outside the gene matches: 3. Germline-derived CDR1 and CDR2 are SGHRS and YFSETQ. CDR3 nucleotide sequence: TGCGCCAGCAGCCTAGGACAGGGGGAAGAGACCCAGTACTTC. This gives the protein CASSLGQGEETQYF.

The CDR3 nucleotides are TGCGCCAGCAGCTTGACCCCTACCGGTACAGGGGGCGCACCTCAGCCCCAGCATTTT. It translates to CASSLTPTGTGGAPQPQHF. The genes are TRBV5-1 and TRBJ1-5, with TRBD1 matching over 9 bases. The trim removed 1 base at V and 6 bases at J, leaving 17 bases unmatched. CDR3 length: 19 amino acids. Germline CDR1 is SGHRS and CDR2 is YFSETQ.

This clone occurred a few times. This chain joins TRBV30 and TRBJ2-7; 9 nucleotides match TRBD1. Germline CDR1 GTSNPN, CDR2 SVGIG (reference sequence). CDR3 length: 14 residues. The J segment lost 2 bases and the V segment lost 2 bases, leaving 4 bases of the junction unmatched. This CDR3 is CAWSRDRGAYEQYF. The CDR3 DNA sequence: TGTGCCTGGAGTAGAGACAGGGGGGCCTACGAGCAGTACTTC.

This clone was observed a handful of times. This chain uses TRBV14 with TRBJ2-3; D gene uncertain. Germline V gene data show CDR1 as SGHDN and CDR2 as FVKESK. V was cut by 1 base and J by 8 bases, with 16 bases left in between. The CDR3 covers 15 residues. The CDR3 loop reads CASSQANLVTSTQYF. The CDR3 DNA reads TGTGCCAGCAGCCAAGCGAATTTGGTTACAAGTACGCAGTATTTT.

On this clone itself: Other DNA sequences within the sample encode an identical CDR3. The chain joins TRBV5-1 to TRBJ2-1; D remains ambiguous. The germline gives CDR1 SGHRS, CDR2 YFSETQ. V lost 2 bases, J lost 7 bases, and 7 bases lay in between. This CDR3 comprises 12 residues. DNA for the CDR3: TGCGCCAGCAGCTTTGGGCAAAATGAGCAGTTCTTC. As protein: CASSFGQNEQFF. Combining the CDR3 with reference TRBV5-1 and TRBJ2-1 gives the whole variable domain KAGVTQTPRYLIKTRGQQVTLSCSPISGHRSVSWYQQTPGQGLQFLFEYFSETQRNKGNFPGRFSGRQFSNSRSEMNVSTLELGDSALYLCASSFGQNEQFFGPGTRLTVL.

V usage is TRBV20-1 and J usage is TRBJ1-2; D uncertain. The CDR3 extends over 11 amino acids. The V end lost 0 bases, the J end lost 8 bases, and 7 bases lay between the germline ends. Germline V gene sequence: CDR1 DFQATT, CDR2 SNEGSKA (reference sequence). For the CDR3, the DNA is TGCAGTGCTAGAGATTTAGTAGGCTACACCTTC. It codes for CSARDLVGYTF.

The J gene is TRBJ2-3, the V gene TRBV21-1; TRBD2 was called by the table and not checked on the DNA. TRBV21-1 constitutes a pseudogene. This CDR3 has 13 residues. The CDR3 DNA reads TGTGCCACCTTAGGCGGGGGGCCAGATACGCAGTATTTT. This codes for CATLGGGPDTQYF.

The J gene is TRBJ2-3, the V gene TRBV27; a possible D gene is TRBD2 (7 bases). CDR3 length: 14 amino acids. Germline lookup yields CDR1 MNHEY and CDR2 SMNVEV (reference sequence). Trimming left V 2 bases short and J 5 bases short, with 11 bases between. DNA of the CDR3: TGTGCCAGCAGTTTAGGGGGGGCCGGAGATACGCAGTATTTT. Protein product: CASSLGGAGDTQYF.

This chain uses TRBV2 with TRBJ2-3; D might be TRBD2 (5 bases). This CDR3 comprises 12 residues. Between the trimmed V and J ends, which lost 3 bases and 10 bases, there was a span of 11 bases. Germline V gene sequence: CDR1 SNHLY, CDR2 FYNNEI. In nucleotides, the CDR3 is TGTGCCAGCAGTGATTCCGCGAGGGCGCAGTATTTT. Its protein is CASSDSARAQYF.

This clone has a handful of counts. The chain carries TRBV18 and TRBJ1-2; maybe TRBD1 (5 bases). The V end was cut by 3 bases, the J end by 2 bases, with 16 bases between. CDR1 KGHSH and CDR2 LQKENI come from the germline V gene. This CDR3 is 16 amino acids long. The CDR3 spells CASSPEAFGGNYGYTF. The CDR3 DNA sequence: TGTGCCAGCTCACCGGAGGCGTTCGGGGGGAACTATGGCTACACCTTC.

The chain is built from TRBV25-1 and TRBJ1-2; D perhaps matches TRBD1 (5 bases). With 1 base removed from V and 8 bases from J, the gap between germline ends came to 23 bases. The CDR3 loop spans 17 amino acids. Per germline, CDR1 MGHDK and CDR2 SYGVNS. The CDR3 region has the DNA TGTGCCAGCAGTGAATCGCTAGGGGATTTTGGGGCTCGGGGCTACACCTTC. As protein: CASSESLGDFGARGYTF.

V usage is TRBV5-1 and J usage is TRBJ1-6; TRBD1 agrees at 7 bases. The germline V gene encodes CDR1 SGHRS and CDR2 YFSETQ. The length of the CDR3 is 16 residues. V trimming: 2 bases; J trimming: 9 bases; junction bases outside the gene matches: 11. The CDR3 sequence is CASSFEYRGRGSPLHF. DNA of the CDR3: TGCGCCAGCAGCTTTGAGTACAGGGGTAGAGGTTCACCCCTCCACTTT.

The J gene is TRBJ1-4, the V gene TRBV20-1; D gene uncertain. Trimming cost V 6 bases and J 5 bases, with 7 bases left between them. Germline lookup yields CDR1 DFQATT and CDR2 SNEGSKA (reference sequence). This CDR3 contains 11 residues. The CDR3 loop reads CSAPRNEKLFF. The CDR3 bases are TGCAGTGCGCCTCGGAATGAAAAACTGTTTTTT.

This clone was counted a few times. This chain joins TRBV7-2 and TRBJ2-4, with D perhaps matching TRBD1 (6 bases). Trimming cost V 6 bases and J 5 bases, with 17 bases left between them. The length of the CDR3 is 15 residues. Germline V lookup: CDR1 SGHTA, CDR2 FQGNSA. The CDR3: CASSRQVGAENIQYF. The CDR3 DNA reads TGTGCCAGCAGTCGTCAGGTGGGGGCTGAAAACATTCAGTACTTC.

The V call is TRBV6-5, the J call TRBJ2-7; TRBD1 matches 7 bases. CDR3 size: 13 residues. Losses at the gene ends were 5 bases for V and 2 bases for J; bases not matched to a gene: 3. Per germline, CDR1 MNHEY and CDR2 SVGAGI. The CDR3 loop reads CASSGTAAYEQYF. CDR3 nucleotides: TGTGCCAGCAGTGGGACAGCCGCCTACGAGCAGTACTTC.

Only a few counts were recorded for this clone. The chain uses TRBV10-3 and TRBJ1-2, with a possible D match to TRBD1 (5 bases). The CDR3 totals 12 residues. The V end was cut by 5 bases, the J end by 8 bases, with 12 bases between. Germline V gene sequence: CDR1 ENHRY, CDR2 SYGVKD. CDR3 bases: TGTGCCATCAGTTCTGACAGAGGCGGCTACACCTTC. Its protein is CAISSDRGGYTF.

The sample holds a few counts of this clone. V gene TRBV7-8 combines with J gene TRBJ1-4, with TRBD1 matching over 7 bases. Germline V gives CDR1 SGHVS, CDR2 FQNEAQ. Trimming removed 5 bases from V and 4 bases from J; junction bases left unmatched: 4. The CDR3 consists of 14 residues. CDR3 loop: CASSQTGFNEKLFF. CDR3 nucleotide sequence: TGTGCCAGCAGCCAGACAGGGTTTAATGAAAAACTGTTTTTT.

The chain couples TRBV5-4 to TRBJ2-7; 11 bases align to TRBD2. Germline trimming cut 4 bases from V and 3 bases from J; bases unmatched to any gene: 6. This CDR3 region has 15 residues. Germline lookup yields CDR1 SGHNT and CDR2 YYREEE (reference sequence). This CDR3 reads CASSPTSGASYEQYF. The CDR3 region has the DNA TGTGCCAGCAGCCCGACTAGCGGGGCGAGCTACGAGCAGTACTTC.

This clone has more than one count but fewer than ten. V is TRBV7-8 and J is TRBJ2-7; a possible D gene is TRBD2 (5 bases). Germline lookup yields CDR1 SGHVS and CDR2 FQNEAQ. The germline V and J ends were trimmed by 5 bases and 4 bases, with 21 bases remaining between them. The CDR3 runs 16 residues. The CDR3 nucleotides are TGTGCCAGCAGCCCGATACCGGGATCAGGTGCGTACGAGCAGTACTTC. It is translated as CASSPIPGSGAYEQYF.